The 21 T cell receptor beta chains below come from one sample, sequenced in a study of OX40 agonist ivuxolimab in advanced cancers. Generated by immunoSEQ multiplex PCR, the TCRdb table keeps only in-frame clones and is missing some. The table shows about 69,000 clones, with around 80% occurring only once. Sequenced here: CD4+ or CD8+ T cells sorted from blood, sampled in a trial of the OX40 agonist ivuxolimab. Every receptor here comes from an adult with an advanced solid tumor such as melanoma, head and neck, liver or kidney cancer.

The chain has TRBV20-1 and TRBJ2-7; a possible D gene is TRBD2 (5 bases). Trimming left V 7 bases short and J 6 bases short, with 10 bases between. Germline loops: CDR1 DFQATT, CDR2 SNEGSKA (reference sequence). CDR3 length: 10 residues. Written as DNA, the CDR3 is TGCAGTGGCACTAGGGTCGAGCAGTACTTC. This sequence encodes CSGTRVEQYF.

The chain has TRBV11-2 and TRBJ2-3; D unresolved. Trimming left V 1 base short and J 3 bases short, with 5 bases between. The germline V gene has CDR1 SGHAT and CDR2 FQNNGV. The CDR3 spans 13 residues. CDR3 DNA: TGTGCCAGCAGCTTAGGGACGACAGATACGCAGTATTTT. Translated, it gives CASSLGTTDTQYF. Combining the CDR3 with reference TRBV11-2 and TRBJ2-3 gives the whole variable domain EAGVAQSPRYKIIEKRQSVAFWCNPISGHATLYWYQQILGQGPKLLIQFQNNGVVDDSQLPKDRFSAERLKGVDSTLKIQPAKLEDSAVYLCASSLGTTDTQYFGPGTRLTVL.

J is TRBJ2-5 and V is TRBV4-2; 9 nucleotides align to TRBD2. The CDR3 runs to 18 residues. J lost 6 bases, V lost 0 bases, and 14 bases had no gene match. CDR1 and CDR2 from the germline V gene are LGHNA and YNFKEQ. The DNA of the CDR3 is TGTGCCAGCAGCCAAGAACGAGGCGGGGGGGCCTCTGTAAAGACCCAGTACTTC. Translated: CASSQERGGGASVKTQYF.

CDR3 residues: CASSLVASGGQHNEQFF. The CDR3 DNA is TGTGCCAGCAGCTTAGTGGCTAGCGGGGGGCAACACAATGAGCAGTTCTTC. The V gene is TRBV11-2, the J gene TRBJ2-1; TRBD2 aligns across 11 bases. Trimming at V came to 1 base and at J to 5 bases, leaving 7 bases not matched to a gene. This CDR3 comprises 17 residues. CDR1 is SGHAT and CDR2 is FQNNGV in the germline V gene.

The chain joins TRBV9 to TRBJ1-5; D gene ambiguous. Germline V CDR1 and CDR2: SGDLS, YYNGEE. Deletions cut 3 bases from V and 6 bases from J, with 19 bases between. This CDR3 contains 16 residues. CDR3 sequence: CASSAPGLTDRQPQHF. As DNA, the CDR3 is TGTGCCAGCAGCGCTCCCGGGCTCACGGATCGTCAGCCCCAGCATTTT.

The V gene is TRBV11-2, the J gene TRBJ2-2; 8 nucleotides match TRBD2. This CDR3 contains 15 residues. J was trimmed by 0 bases and V by 6 bases; bases with no gene match: 3. CDR1 SGHAT and CDR2 FQNNGV come from the germline V gene. The CDR3 nucleotides read TGTGCCAGCAGACCCGGGGGGGCGAACACCGGGGAGCTGTTTTTT. Amino acids: CASRPGGANTGELFF.

The V call is TRBV29-1, the J call TRBJ1-1; 8 bases line up with TRBD1. This CDR3 comprises 17 residues. V gave up 5 bases and J gave up 4 bases; unmatched junction bases: 18. From germline, CDR1 is SQVTM and CDR2 ANQGSEA. The CDR3 DNA follows: TGCAGCGTTCAAGGTAGTCCGGACAGGGCGATCGGCACTGAAGCTTTCTTT. As protein: CSVQGSPDRAIGTEAFF.

The chain links TRBV4-1 to TRBJ2-2; 11 nucleotides agree with TRBD2. The junction had 5 bases not matched to a gene; V was cut back by 1 base and J by 4 bases. The V gene's germline CDR1 is MGHRA and CDR2 YSYEKL. The CDR3 consists of 17 residues. CDR3 in amino acids: CASSQGLLAGATGELFF. CDR3 coding DNA: TGCGCCAGCAGCCAAGGATTACTAGCGGGAGCCACCGGGGAGCTGTTTTTT.

The V call is TRBV4-2, the J call TRBJ2-6; D may correspond to TRBD1 or TRBD2 (6 bases each). This CDR3 region has 16 residues. Germline-derived CDR1 and CDR2 are LGHNA and YNFKEQ. Trimming removed 4 bases at V and 1 base at J, with 11 bases between. CDR3 DNA sequence: TGTGCCAGCAGCCGAGGGGGGCAATCTGGGGCCAACGTCCTGACTTTC. The encoded protein is CASSRGGQSGANVLTF.

The chain combines TRBV6-1 with TRBJ1-5, with D possibly being TRBD1 (6 bases). The CDR3 contains 13 residues. The V and J ends lost 5 bases and 6 bases respectively, with 11 bases between them. Germline CDR1 is MNHNS and CDR2 is SASEGT. CDR3 DNA sequence: TGTGCCAGCAGTCCACAGGGTAGTCAGCCCCAGCATTTT. Translation: CASSPQGSQPQHF.

V and J are TRBV11-2 and TRBJ2-1; D is possibly TRBD1 (6 bases). CDR1 is SGHAT and CDR2 is FQNNGV in the germline V gene. The CDR3 length is 15 residues. V was trimmed by 3 bases and J by 4 bases, leaving 13 bases between them. The CDR3 DNA is TGTGCCAGCAGCTTGGCAGGGACAATTTACAATGAGCAGTTCTTC. This sequence encodes CASSLAGTIYNEQFF.

In the case of this clone: Other DNA sequences from this sample encode an identical CDR3 as well. This rearrangement joins TRBV18 to TRBJ2-5, with D possibly TRBD1 on 5 matching bases. The CDR3 has 12 amino acids. The V gene lost 3 bases and the J gene lost 4 bases, with 6 bases spanning the gap. Germline CDR1 reads KGHSH; CDR2 reads LQKENI. CDR3 region: CASSPQGETQYF. The DNA of the CDR3 is TGTGCCAGCTCACCTCAGGGAGAGACCCAGTACTTC. The whole variable domain, remainder taken from reference TRBV18 and TRBJ2-5, is NAGVMQNPRHLVRRRGQEARLRCSPMKGHSHVYWYRQLPEEGLKFMVYLQKENIIDESGMPKERFSAEFPKEGPSILRIQQVVRGDSAAYFCASSPQGETQYFGPGTRLLVL.

Within the sample, this clone is medium-sized. The chain is built from TRBV7-9 and TRBJ2-5; the D gene is possibly TRBD1 (5 bases). The CDR3 sequence is 14 residues long. CDR1 and CDR2 (germline): SEHNR, FQNEAQ (reference sequence). V gave up 1 base and J gave up 5 bases, with 11 bases separating them. The CDR3 DNA reads TGTGCCAGCAGCTTAGGCTTCAGGGCTGAGACCCAGTACTTC. It is translated as CASSLGFRAETQYF.

The J gene is TRBJ2-7, the V gene TRBV10-2, with TRBD2 as a possible D gene (6 bases). V was pared by 7 bases and J by 0 bases, with 10 bases between. The CDR3 has 13 amino acids. Germline V gene data show CDR1 as WSHSY and CDR2 as SAAADI. In nucleotides, the CDR3 is TGCGCCAGCAACGGGGGTAGCTCCTACGAGCAGTACTTC. As protein: CASNGGSSYEQYF.

This chain links TRBV2 with TRBJ2-2; D remains ambiguous. Germline CDR1 reads SNHLY; CDR2 reads FYNNEI. Trimming left V 4 bases short and J 1 base short, with 10 bases between. CDR3 length equals 15 residues. CDR3 bases: TGTGCCAGCAGTGCACACGCGTTGAACACCGGGGAGCTGTTTTTT. This sequence encodes CASSAHALNTGELFF.

The rearrangement joins TRBV7-9 to TRBJ2-7, with 11 bases matching TRBD2. V gave up 4 bases and J gave up 1 base; unmatched junction bases: 3. The CDR3 consists of 15 residues. CDR1 and CDR2 from the germline V gene are SEHNR and FQNEAQ (reference sequence). The CDR3 region is CASSWGTSGSYEQYF. In nucleotides, the CDR3 is TGTGCCAGCAGCTGGGGGACTAGCGGATCCTACGAGCAGTACTTC.

The chain recombines TRBV25-1 with TRBJ2-2; 8 bases are shared with TRBD1. This CDR3 region has 16 residues. Looked up from germline, CDR1 is MGHDK and CDR2 is SYGVNS. After removal of 6 bases from V and 6 bases from J, the junction contained 12 bases not matched to a gene. The CDR3 is CASRASGTGPSGELFF. For the CDR3, the DNA is TGTGCCAGCAGAGCTTCCGGGACAGGCCCCTCCGGGGAGCTGTTTTTT.

The J gene is TRBJ2-1, the V gene TRBV5-1; D might be TRBD2 (6 bases). The CDR3 consists of 19 residues. V was shortened by 4 bases and J by 0 bases, with 23 bases between the two germline ends. Germline V CDR1 and CDR2: SGHRS, YFSETQ. The CDR3 protein is CASSQGLYTTGSSYNEQFF. CDR3 nucleotide sequence: TGCGCCAGCAGCCAAGGACTATACACCACCGGGAGCTCCTACAATGAGCAGTTCTTC.

This clone has just a few counts. The rearrangement joins TRBV11-2 to TRBJ2-5; 7 bases fit TRBD1. CDR1 and CDR2 from the germline V gene are SGHAT and FQNNGV. This CDR3 has 13 amino acids. The V and J ends lost 4 bases and 3 bases, in that order; junction bases with no gene match: 2. CDR3 nucleotides: TGTGCCAGCAGCTCGGGACAGAAAGAGACCCAGTACTTC. Its protein is CASSSGQKETQYF.

In DNA form, the CDR3 reads TGTGCCAGCAGCTTAGCGGGGGGACAGGGGCATGGCTACACCTTC. This translates into CASSLAGGQGHGYTF. The chain has TRBV11-1 and TRBJ1-2; TRBD1 matches at 10 bases. The CDR3 totals 15 residues. Looked up from germline, CDR1 is SGHAT and CDR2 is FQDESV (reference sequence). The V segment lost 0 bases and the J segment 6 bases; nucleotides outside the gene matches: 4.

CDR3 coding DNA: TGTGCCAGCAGCCCGACCGACAGGGTAAACACCATATATTTT. This encodes CASSPTDRVNTIYF. The chain uses TRBV5-5 and TRBJ1-3; 7 nucleotides line up with TRBD1. V was clipped by 4 bases and J by 6 bases; unmatched bases: 7. The germline gives CDR1 SGHKS, CDR2 YYEKEE (reference sequence). There are 14 residues in the CDR3. Full variable domain (remainder filled in from reference TRBV5-5 and TRBJ1-3): DAGVTQSPTHLIKTRGQQVTLRCSPISGHKSVSWYQQVLGQGPQFIFQYYEKEERGRGNFPDRFSARQFPNYSSELNVNALLLGDSALYLCASSPTDRVNTIYFGEGSWLTVV.